The next 10 T cell receptor beta chains were all read from a single sample in a study of cytomegalovirus exposure and HLA in healthy donors. Generated by immunoSEQ multiplex PCR, the TCRdb table keeps only in-frame clones and is missing some. The sample consists of 150,000 to 200,000 clones, 85% of them appearing once. Sequencing used PBMCs. Source of these receptors: a man aged 25-45 years in good health and CMV-seropositive.

This chain connects TRBV7-6 to TRBJ1-5; 8 bases fit TRBD1. Germline CDR1 is SGHVS and CDR2 is FNYEAQ. The CDR3 covers 17 residues. V trimming: 5 bases; J trimming: 0 bases; junction bases outside the gene matches: 9. CDR3 nucleotides: TGTGCCAGCAGCCTTGGACAGGGAGAACTTAGCAATCAGCCCCAGCATTTT. Its protein product is CASSLGQGELSNQPQHF.

This clone was found once. V and J are TRBV13 and TRBJ2-3; 8 bases line up with TRBD2. This CDR3 comprises 15 residues. Germline V CDR1 and CDR2: PRHDT, FYEKMQ (reference sequence). The V and J ends lost 5 bases and 0 bases, in that order; junction bases with no gene match: 4. The CDR3 DNA is TGTGCCAGCAGCATCGGACTAGCTAGCACAGATACGCAGTATTTT. It encodes CASSIGLASTDTQYF.

V gene TRBV7-2 combines with J gene TRBJ1-1; the D is unclear. This CDR3 region has 13 residues. Trimming removed 4 bases from V and 0 bases from J, with 6 bases in between. In germline, CDR1 is SGHTA, CDR2 FQGNSA. The CDR3 sequence is CASSSQLNTEAFF. Here the CDR3 DNA reads TGTGCCAGCAGCTCACAGCTGAACACTGAAGCTTTCTTT.

The gene calls are TRBV4-3 and TRBJ2-3, with 12 bases that match TRBD2. V gave up 0 bases and J gave up 9 bases; unmatched junction bases: 4. This CDR3 spans 15 amino acids. CDR1 and CDR2 from the germline V gene are LGHNA and YSLEER. DNA for the CDR3: TGCGCCAGCAGCCAAGATGCTAGCGGGGGGGCCACGCAGTATTTT. This gives the protein CASSQDASGGATQYF.

The CDR3 sequence: CASSSRTGLDGYTF. The CDR3 bases are TGCGCCAGCAGCTCCCGGACAGGTCTTGATGGCTACACCTTC. The chain has TRBV5-1 and TRBJ1-2; 7 nucleotides line up with TRBD1. V trimming: 3 bases; J trimming: 6 bases; junction bases outside the gene matches: 8. Germline V lookup: CDR1 SGHRS, CDR2 YFSETQ. The CDR3 has 14 residues. Drawing the rest from reference TRBV5-1 and TRBJ1-2, the complete variable domain is KAGVTQTPRYLIKTRGQQVTLSCSPISGHRSVSWYQQTPGQGLQFLFEYFSETQRNKGNFPGRFSGRQFSNSRSEMNVSTLELGDSALYLCASSSRTGLDGYTFGSGTRLTVV.

This sequence joins TRBV7-2 and TRBJ2-1; 11 bases match TRBD2. The CDR3 extends over 15 amino acids. The germline V gene has CDR1 SGHTA and CDR2 FQGNSA. V shed 5 bases and J 9 bases; nucleotides not matched to a gene: 9. In nucleotides, the CDR3 is TGTGCCAGCAGCCCAGGACTAGCGGGTACCGCTGAGCAGTTCTTC. It yields the protein CASSPGLAGTAEQFF.

This clone appeared once. The V and J genes are TRBV12-5 and TRBJ2-5, with TRBD1 identical over 10 bases. V lost 1 base to trimming and J lost 4 bases; unmatched junction nucleotides: 3. CDR3 length: 15 residues. Germline lookup yields CDR1 LGHNT and CDR2 FRNRAP. CDR3 loop: CASGLGDRGGETQYF. The CDR3 bases are TGTGCTAGTGGTTTGGGGGACAGGGGAGGAGAGACCCAGTACTTC.

The chain joins TRBV9 to TRBJ1-1, with unresolved D. Germline V CDR1 and CDR2: SGDLS, YYNGEE. Trimming took off 1 base at V and 6 bases at J, with 10 bases between the two ends. This CDR3 is 13 amino acids long. CDR3 loop: CASSVTGKAEAFF. DNA for the CDR3: TGTGCCAGCAGCGTAACCGGGAAGGCTGAAGCTTTCTTT.

The rearrangement links TRBV7-2 to TRBJ2-7, with 11 positions matching TRBD2. The J segment lost 6 bases and the V segment lost 0 bases, leaving 7 bases of the junction unmatched. Germline V CDR1 and CDR2: SGHTA, FQGNSA. The CDR3 runs 16 residues. CDR3 in amino acids: CASSLATLLAGGEQYF. CDR3 sequence (DNA): TGTGCCAGCAGCTTAGCGACTTTGCTAGCGGGGGGCGAGCAGTACTTC.

Of note for this clone: Other DNA sequences of this sample code for an identical CDR3. J is TRBJ1-4 and V is TRBV27; D remains ambiguous. V lost 0 bases to trimming and J lost 4 bases, with 9 bases between them. Germline CDR1 reads MNHEY; CDR2 reads SMNVEV (reference sequence). This CDR3 comprises 15 residues. The CDR3 coding sequence is TGTGCCAGCAGTTTATCGAGAAGTCTTAATGAAAAACTGTTTTTT. Translating gives CASSLSRSLNEKLFF.